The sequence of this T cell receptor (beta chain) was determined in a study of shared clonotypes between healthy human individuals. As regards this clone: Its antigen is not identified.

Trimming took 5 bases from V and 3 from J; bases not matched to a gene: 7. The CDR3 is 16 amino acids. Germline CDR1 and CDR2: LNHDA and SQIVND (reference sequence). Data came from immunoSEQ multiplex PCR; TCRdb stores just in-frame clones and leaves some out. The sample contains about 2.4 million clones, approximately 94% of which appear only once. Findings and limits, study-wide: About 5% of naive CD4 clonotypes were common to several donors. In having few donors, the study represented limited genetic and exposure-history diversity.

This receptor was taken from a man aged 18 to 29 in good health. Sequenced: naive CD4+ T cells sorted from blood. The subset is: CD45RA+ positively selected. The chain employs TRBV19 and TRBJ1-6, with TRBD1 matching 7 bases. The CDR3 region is CASSLRDSFYNSPLHF. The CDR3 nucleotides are TGTGCCAGTAGTCTCCGGGACAGCTTCTATAATTCACCCCTCCACTTT.